Here is one T cell receptor beta chain with its context. Per the germline V gene, CDR1 is SGHNT and CDR2 is YYREEE (reference sequence). CDR3 length: 14 amino acids. The germline V and J ends were trimmed by 3 bases and 6 bases, with 14 bases remaining between them. The sample belongs to a study of blood T cell repertoires in COVID-19. Participants came from about 24 US areas, aged roughly 18 to 95 years. Symptom resolution, clearance, or two negative PCRs marked the recovered donors of Cohort 3. Profiling relied on immunoSEQ multiplex PCR, and the TCRdb table lists in-frame clones only, not all of them. Among about 270,000 clones, 86% were seen once, and the ten largest hold about 2.7%.

Sequenced sample: PBMCs or T cells enriched from blood (not recorded which). The chain recombines TRBV5-4 with TRBJ2-3; D possibly corresponds to TRBD2 (6 bases). This receptor was identified in a woman aged 18-29 years who had recovered from COVID-19. The CDR3: CASSSSRELDTQYF. The CDR3 DNA sequence: TGTGCCAGCAGCTCTTCCCGGGAGCTTGATACGCAGTATTTT.